A selection of T cell receptor beta chains follows, all from one sample in a study of human T cells and chemical hapten exposure. TCRdb reanalysed the RACE reads using MiXCR and keeps one entry per CDR3 protein. The table records about 87,000 distinct CDR3 sequences, around 10% of them present only once. The source material was whole blood, sampled in connection with sensitization to the hapten diphenylcyclopropenone (DPC). These receptors were taken from a woman in her thirties or forties with alopecia areata. Some clones in this sample may be carry-over from other donors' samples. The conserved cysteine and the conserved F or W are not part of the CDR3 here. A D gene is named only where the DNA matches it firmly. Some rows have no size entry. The others give once, few or many, or a class for an expanded clone.

many	.	TRBJ1-1	TRBV29-1	SVEWGRDTEAF
many	TRBD1	TRBJ2-1	TRBV7-8	ASSLRTGVPYNEQF
.	.	TRBJ2-3	TRBV4-2	ASSHGWGPGPDTQY
few	.	TRBJ1-1	TRBV10-3	AINFGANTEAF
few	TRBD1	TRBJ1-3	TRBV6-5	ASSRGQLSGNTIY
.	TRBD1	TRBJ2-5	TRBV10-3	AISGSTGVRQTQY
many	.	TRBJ2-7	TRBV15	ATSRGAGAPYEQY
.	TRBD1	TRBJ1-2	TRBV20-1	SALGTVAYGYT
many	.	TRBJ1-4	TRBV28	ASKTGSGWNEKLF
.	.	TRBJ2-6	TRBV5-1	ASSPGGTGANVLT
.	TRBD1	TRBJ2-7	TRBV29-1	SVDGGGTATYEQY
.	TRBD2	TRBJ2-1	TRBV7-9	ASSPSTGTRDNEQF
many	TRBD1	TRBJ2-1	TRBV3-1	ASSHLGGSASEQF
few	.	TRBJ2-6	TRBV6-1	ASTGFGGANVLT
many	TRBD1	TRBJ2-7	TRBV2	ASRVRQGPYEQY
many	TRBD1	TRBJ1-1	TRBV7-2	ASSGQGMEAF
many	TRBD1	TRBJ2-7	TRBV28	ASSLGTVSYEQY
.	.	TRBJ2-5	TRBV6-5	ASSYSRGQRGETQY
many	.	TRBJ2-3	TRBV11-3	ASSLSAGTDTQY